The T cell receptor beta chain described here comes from a study of vaccination effects on CD4 cells after COVID-19. Trimming took 2 bases from V and 5 from J, leaving 12 bases between them. The V gene's germline CDR1 is MGHDK and CDR2 SYGVNS. This CDR3 comprises 14 residues. TCRdb keeps only in-frame clones here, not all; method: immunoSEQ multiplex PCR. The sample consists of tens of thousands of clones, more than 60% of them appearing once. Of note for this clone: Its antigen is still unknown.

Before sequencing took place, the ViraFEST assay used viral peptide pools to expand antigen-specific CD4+ T cells. Following culture for nine to ten days, CD4+ T cells were isolated. People in the vaccine group had not been infected with SARS-CoV-2 before, and their nucleocapsid antibodies were negative. The genes are TRBV25-1 and TRBJ2-5, with D perhaps matching TRBD1 (6 bases). Sample: CD4+ T cells from PBMCs cultured with SARS-CoV-2 spike peptides, taken before COVID-19 vaccination. This clonotype was sampled from a human donor who received a COVID-19 vaccine. CDR3 protein: CASSEVAGVETQYF. In DNA form, the CDR3 reads TGTGCCAGCAGTGAAGTCGCAGGGGTTGAGACCCAGTACTTC. Looking up the rest from reference TRBV25-1 and TRBJ2-5 gives the full variable domain: EADIYQTPRYLVIGTGKKITLECSQTMGHDKMYWYQQDPGMELHLIHYSYGVNSTEKGDLSSESTVSRIRTEHFPLTLESARPSHTSQYLCASSEVAGVETQYFGPGTRLLVL.